This TCR beta chain was sequenced during a study of memory CD4+ T cells and cytomegalovirus serostatus. Study-wide results and limits: CD4+ memory repertoires contained about two fifths of the roughly 160 reported CMV TCRbeta sequences.

The germline CDR1 and CDR2 sequences are SQVTM and ANQGSEA. The trim removed 7 bases at V and 8 bases at J, leaving 7 bases unmatched. The CDR3 covers 13 residues. Single viable CD3+CD4+CD8-CD45RO+ cells were sorted as the memory CD4+ T cells. After thawing, CD4+ T cells were positively selected. This table comes from immunoSEQ multiplex PCR, and its TCRdb copy is limited to in-frame clones, with some not included. The profile shows over 65,000 clones, about 85% of them singletons. Remarks on this clone: As yet, its antigen is unknown.

The rearrangement uses TRBV29-1 and TRBJ1-4; 10 bases map to TRBD1. This receptor was identified in an adult in good health and CMV-seronegative. Sequenced: memory CD4+ T cells from blood. The CDR3 loop reads CSATGTGDEKLFF. The CDR3 region has the DNA TGCAGCGCCACCGGGACAGGGGACGAAAAACTGTTTTTT.